The next 32 T cell receptor beta chains were all read from a single sample in a study of glioma-infiltrating T cells. The iRepertoire nested amplicon-rescue multiplex PCR amplified TCR alpha and beta CDR3s from RNA. TCRdb re-derived calls from the multiplex PCR reads in MiXCR, one entry per CDR3 protein. Of 150,000 to 200,000 distinct CDR3 sequences in the sample, about 47% were seen once. Source material: glioma tissue, nonneoplastic brain tissue, or PBMCs (not recorded which). These TCRs come from a human donor with low-grade glioma or glioblastoma, undergoing nonglioma brain surgery, or in good health (not recorded which).

The table lists this clonotype with many counts. The chain combines TRBV6-1 with TRBJ2-2; unclear D gene. V was shortened by 5 bases and J by 1 base, with 8 bases between the two germline ends. The CDR3 sequence is 14 residues long. Germline V lookup: CDR1 MNHNS, CDR2 SASEGT. CDR3 protein: CASSPGLNTGELFF. CDR3 in DNA: TGTGCCAGCAGTCCGGGTTTGAACACCGGGGAGCTGTTTTTT.

This clonotype was counted between two and nine times. Written as DNA, the CDR3 is TGCGCCAGCAGCCACCCTCCACTAGCGCCGAACTACGAGCAGTACTTC. Its translation is CASSHPPLAPNYEQYF. The chain combines TRBV4-1 with TRBJ2-7, with 7 bases fitting TRBD2. The trim removed 3 bases at V and 3 bases at J, leaving 11 bases unmatched. This CDR3 contains 16 residues. The germline V gene has CDR1 MGHRA and CDR2 YSYEKL.

This clonotype was detected many times. This sequence joins TRBV28 and TRBJ1-1, with TRBD1 as a possible D gene (5 bases). Germline CDR1 and CDR2: MDHEN and SYDVKM. Trimming cost V 5 bases and J 1 base, with 14 bases left between them. This CDR3 has 15 residues. CDR3 DNA sequence: TGTGCCAGCAGTGGGGACTTTAATCGGAACACTGAAGCTTTCTTT. Protein sequence: CASSGDFNRNTEAFF.

In its sample, this clonotype was seen many times. The chain combines TRBV15 with TRBJ1-1, with a weak D call TRBD1 (6 bases). There are 14 residues in the CDR3. V gave up 0 bases and J gave up 4 bases, with 9 bases separating them. CDR1 is LNHNV, CDR2 YYDKDF, per germline (reference sequence). The CDR3 reads CATSREGGSTEAFF. The CDR3 nucleotides read TGTGCCACCAGCAGAGAAGGGGGGAGCACTGAAGCTTTCTTT.

About this clonotype: Since a much larger clone is just one base distant, this may be a read error. V gene TRBV2 combines with J gene TRBJ2-7, with no clear D. V dropped 2 bases and J dropped 3 bases, with 11 bases sitting between them. Germline CDR1 SNHLY, CDR2 FYNNEI. The CDR3 is 14 amino acids. CDR3 sequence (DNA): TGTGCCAGCAGTGAAAGTGAAAGCTACTACGAGCAGTACTTC. This translates into CASSESESYYEQYF.

This clonotype was seen only once. A read error may account for a junction end that differs from germline. This chain links TRBV7-9 with TRBJ1-1, with D uncertain. Germline assignment: CDR1 SEHNR and CDR2 FQNEAQ (reference sequence). The CDR3 is 11 amino acids. CDR3 region: CASSLDREAIF. The CDR3 DNA reads as TGTGCCAGCAGCTTAGATCGCGAAGCTATCTTT.

This clonotype showed up just a few times. J is TRBJ1-5 and V is TRBV28; 10 bases line up with TRBD1. The CDR3 length is 16 residues. J gave up 10 bases and V 4 bases, and 13 bases lay outside the gene matches. Germline V lookup: CDR1 MDHEN, CDR2 SYDVKM. This CDR3 reads CASSSRTGGVLSPQHF. CDR3 nucleotides: TGTGCCAGCAGTTCCCGGACAGGGGGAGTCTTAAGCCCCCAGCATTTT.

The rearrangement uses TRBV30 and TRBJ1-1; 7 bases agree with TRBD1. The trim removed 3 bases at V and 6 bases at J, leaving 10 bases unmatched. Germline lookup yields CDR1 GTSNPN and CDR2 SVGIG (reference sequence). This CDR3 has 14 residues. CDR3 sequence reads: CAWSVGQLFAEAFF. The CDR3 DNA is TGTGCCTGGAGCGTGGGACAGCTTTTCGCTGAAGCTTTCTTT.

The chain links TRBV4-1 to TRBJ1-1; D call uncertain. This CDR3 region has 19 residues. Trimming took off 0 bases at V and 3 bases at J, with 23 bases between the two ends. Germline values: CDR1 MGHRA, CDR2 YSYEKL. Written as DNA, the CDR3 is TGCGCCAGCAGCCAAGAAGAGGCTGGTGTATATCGTGGATACACTGAAGCTTTCTTT. Translation: CASSQEEAGVYRGYTEAFF.

The sample holds one count of this clonotype. The chain employs TRBV6-2 or TRBV6-3 and TRBJ1-5; TRBD1 matches 7 bases. V shed 7 bases, J shed 3 bases, and the junction held 15 bases outside the gene matches. The CDR3 spans 17 residues. Germline V gene data show CDR1 as MNHEY and CDR2 as SVGEGT. Here the CDR3 reads CASNFGRDSEVNQPQHF. In DNA, the CDR3 is TGTGCCAGCAATTTTGGCCGGGACAGTGAGGTCAATCAGCCCCAGCATTTT.

This clonotype occurred a few times. In DNA form, the CDR3 reads TGTGCCAGCAGCTCAGAGGTTCTGGATACGCAGTATTTT. This gives the protein CASSSEVLDTQYF. V usage is TRBV7-2 and J usage is TRBJ2-3; no definite D call. The V gene's germline CDR1 is SGHTA and CDR2 FQGNSA. The CDR3 has 13 residues. V was pared by 4 bases and J by 6 bases, with 11 bases between. The full variable domain, in which reference TRBV7-2 and TRBJ2-3 provide the parts outside the CDR3, is GAGVSQSPSNKVTEKGKDVELRCDPISGHTALYWYRQSLGQGLEFLIYFQGNSAPDKSGLPSDRFSAERTGGSVSTLTIQRTQQEDSAVYLCASSSEVLDTQYFGPGTRLTVL.

As concerns this clonotype: A read error may be the cause here, since a much bigger clone is one base away. V usage is TRBV12-3 or TRBV12-4 and J usage is TRBJ2-2, with 8 positions matching TRBD1. There are 16 residues in the CDR3. Here the CDR3 DNA reads TGTGACAGCAGTCCCACAGGGGGTAAAGGGACCGGGGAGCTGTTTTTT. Amino acids: CDSSPTGGKGTGELFF.

The chain combines TRBV5-4 with TRBJ2-7, with D possibly matching TRBD1 (6 bases). The V gene's germline CDR1 is SGHNT and CDR2 YYREEE (reference sequence). CDR3 length: 13 amino acids. Trimming left V 3 bases short and J 2 bases short, with 9 bases between. The CDR3 DNA is TGTGCCAGCAGCTCACAGGGCCCCTACGAGCAGTACTTC. This sequence encodes CASSSQGPYEQYF. Using reference TRBV5-4 and TRBJ2-7 for the parts outside the CDR3, the full variable domain is ETGVTQSPTHLIKTRGQQVTLRCSSQSGHNTVSWYQQALGQGPQFIFQYYREEENGRGNFPPRFSGLQFPNYSSELNVNALELDDSALYLCASSSQGPYEQYFGPGTRLTVT.

As regards this clonotype: A read error may explain this, as a much larger clone is one base away. The gene calls are TRBV25-1 and TRBJ2-3; perhaps TRBD2 as D (6 bases). CDR1 is MGHDK and CDR2 is SYGVNS in the germline V gene. Trimming took off 4 bases at V and 1 base at J, with 12 bases between the two ends. The CDR3 has 15 residues. The CDR3 bases are TGTGCCAGCAGTGGGGGGGACGGGGGCACAGATACGCAGTATTTT. The encoded protein is CASSGGDGGTDTQYF. The entire variable domain, with the rest obtained from reference TRBV25-1 and TRBJ2-3, is as follows: EADIYQTPRYLVIGTGKKITLECSQTMGHDKMYWYQQDPGMELHLIHYSYGVNSTEKGDLSSESTVSRIRTEHFPLTLESARPSHTSQYLCASSGGDGGTDTQYFGPGTRLTVL.

This clonotype was counted a few times. The chain couples TRBV2 to TRBJ2-1; a possible D gene is TRBD2 (5 bases). The V end was cut by 8 bases, the J end by 0 bases, with 11 bases between. This CDR3 has 14 amino acids. Germline V gene data show CDR1 as SNHLY and CDR2 as FYNNEI. CDR3 region: CASSVAHSYNEQFF. The DNA for the CDR3 is TGTGCCAGCTCCGTAGCGCACTCCTACAATGAGCAGTTCTTC.

Notes on this clonotype: A much larger clone lies one base from this, so it may be a read error. The chain has TRBV6-5 and TRBJ2-7; 8 bases map to TRBD2. The CDR3 extends over 14 amino acids. The germline CDR1 and CDR2 sequences are MNHEY and SVGAGI. The V and J ends lost 10 bases and 7 bases, in that order; junction bases with no gene match: 15. CDR3 DNA: TGTGCCACCCAGCTCGGGGGGGCCAGCAATGAGCAGTACTTC. It is translated as CATQLGGASNEQYF.

This clonotype has at least ten counts. At one end the junction does not follow the germline gene, possibly because of a read error. The CDR3 nucleotides read TGTGCCAGCAGTGACTCGGTGGGGGTTTACAATAAGCAGTTCTTC. This sequence encodes CASSDSVGVYNKQFF. The V call is TRBV6-4, the J call TRBJ2-1; TRBD1 or TRBD2 may be the D gene (5 bases each). Germline V gene sequence: CDR1 MRHNA, CDR2 SNTAGT. The CDR3 has 15 residues.

With regard to this clonotype: The junction does not match germline at one end; this may be a read error. This chain connects TRBV7-9 to TRBJ2-2; TRBD2 aligns across 13 bases. The CDR3 runs to 15 residues. The germline CDR1 and CDR2 sequences are SEHNR and FQNEAQ (reference sequence). For the CDR3, the DNA is TGTGCCAGCAGCTCCGGGACTAGCGGGACCGGGGAACTGTTTTTT. Translated, it gives CASSSGTSGTGELFF.

This clonotype is a singleton in its sample. The chain combines TRBV7-2 with TRBJ2-1; 8 nucleotides match TRBD2. V dropped 6 bases and J dropped 0; count of bases not matched to a gene: 7. The CDR3 consists of 16 residues. In germline, CDR1 is SGHTA, CDR2 FQGNSA. The DNA for the CDR3 is TGTACCAGCAGTTTAACCGGGACTAGCTCCTACAATGAGCAGTTCTTC. This sequence encodes CTSSLTGTSSYNEQFF. Drawing the rest from reference TRBV7-2 and TRBJ2-1, the complete variable domain is GAGVSQSPSNKVTEKGKDVELRCDPISGHTALYWYRQSLGQGLEFLIYFQGNSAPDKSGLPSDRFSAERTGGSVSTLTIQRTQQEDSAVYLCTSSLTGTSSYNEQFFGPGTRLTVL.

To note about this clonotype: Given a much more abundant clone one base away, this may be a read error. This rearrangement joins TRBV28 to TRBJ2-3; D unclear. Germline lookup yields CDR1 MDHEN and CDR2 SYDVKM. This CDR3 is built from 14 residues. V lost 2 bases to trimming and J lost 7 bases, with 13 bases between them. CDR3 sequence reads: CASSLPRGTNTQYF. The CDR3 nucleotides read TGTGCCAGCAGTTTACCGAGAGGAACAAATACGCAGTATTTT.

The V gene is TRBV4-1, the J gene TRBJ2-1, with a possible D match to TRBD1 (6 bases). There are 18 residues in the CDR3. The V and J ends lost 1 base and 3 bases respectively, with 19 bases between them. Per germline, CDR1 MGHRA and CDR2 YSYEKL. The CDR3 DNA follows: TGCGCCAGCAGCCAAGGGGGTTACCGGGACATATACTACAATGAGCAGTTCTTC. The encoded protein is CASSQGGYRDIYYNEQFF.

This clonotype was recorded a few times. This chain joins TRBV3-1 and TRBJ2-5; 9 bases align to TRBD2. Germline lookup yields CDR1 LGHDT and CDR2 YNNKEL (reference sequence). The CDR3 loop spans 15 amino acids. After removal of 4 bases from V and 10 bases from J, the junction contained 13 bases not matched to a gene. CDR3 sequence (DNA): TGTGCCAGCAGCCTGATAGCGGGAGCCCCTGAAGACCAGTACTTC. Protein sequence: CASSLIAGAPEDQYF.

This clonotype was counted a few times. This sequence joins TRBV5-1 and TRBJ2-7; D tentatively fits TRBD1 or TRBD2 (5 bases each). There are 15 residues in the CDR3. Germline CDR1 SGHRS, CDR2 YFSETQ. Between the trimmed V and J ends, which lost 4 bases and 3 bases, there was a span of 17 bases. The CDR3 loop is CASSLELGDGYEQYF. In DNA form, the CDR3 reads TGCGCCAGCAGCCTCGAGTTAGGGGACGGCTACGAGCAGTACTTC.

This clonotype was seen only a few times. The chain uses TRBV29-1 and TRBJ2-1; 10 nucleotides line up with TRBD2. Trimming cost V 6 bases and J 6 bases; bases outside gene matches: 8. The CDR3 contains 14 residues. Germline-derived CDR1 and CDR2 are SQVTM and ANQGSEA. The CDR3 DNA reads as TGCAGCGTCCTCGTGACTAGCGGGCCCAATGAGCAGTTCTTC. Translation gives CSVLVTSGPNEQFF.

V is TRBV12-3 or TRBV12-4 and J is TRBJ1-2; D gene unclear. The CDR3 has 12 amino acids. Trimming stripped 3 bases from V and 2 bases from J, with 4 bases between. Written as DNA, the CDR3 is TGTGCCAGCAGTTTCCCCAACTATGGCTACACCTTC. Translating gives CASSFPNYGYTF.

This clonotype was detected only a few times. The chain carries TRBV20-1 and TRBJ2-3; TRBD2 aligns across 7 bases. V shed 0 bases and J 3 bases; nucleotides not matched to a gene: 12. Germline V gene lookup returns CDR1 DFQATT and CDR2 SNEGSKA (reference sequence). The CDR3 runs to 17 residues. The CDR3 protein is CSARDPLGGLRTDTQYF. CDR3 DNA sequence: TGCAGTGCTAGAGATCCCCTGGGGGGGTTGAGGACAGATACGCAGTATTTT.

This clonotype was found many times. The rearrangement uses TRBV20-1 and TRBJ1-1; tentatively, D is TRBD1 (6 bases). This CDR3 is built from 15 residues. Trimming took off 0 bases at V and 4 bases at J, with 15 bases between the two ends. The germline CDR1 and CDR2 sequences are DFQATT and SNEGSKA (reference sequence). CDR3 sequence: CSARDDRGRGTEAFF. The CDR3 nucleotides are TGCAGTGCTAGAGATGACCGGGGGCGAGGCACTGAAGCTTTCTTT.

J is TRBJ1-1 and V is TRBV30; D unclear. The CDR3 is made up of 12 amino acids. CDR1 is GTSNPN and CDR2 is SVGIG in the germline V gene (reference sequence). The V and J ends lost 3 bases and 4 bases respectively, with 9 bases between them. This chain's CDR3 is CAWSHRTTEAFF. In nucleotides, the CDR3 is TGTGCCTGGAGCCACAGAACCACTGAAGCTTTCTTT.

This clonotype was detected ten times or more. The V and J genes are TRBV6-6 and TRBJ1-2; D is ambiguous. V was clipped by 2 bases and J by 8 bases, with 9 bases between them. This CDR3 comprises 12 residues. Germline CDR1 is MNHNY and CDR2 is SVGAGI (reference sequence). CDR3 DNA sequence: TGTGCCAGCAGTTACAGAGGCCAAGGCTACACCTTC. Encoded protein: CASSYRGQGYTF.

The gene calls are TRBV6-1 and TRBJ2-7, with 7 bases that match TRBD2. The CDR3 is made up of 14 amino acids. The J segment lost 2 bases and the V segment lost 6 bases, leaving 7 bases of the junction unmatched. CDR1 MNHNS and CDR2 SASEGT come from the germline V gene. The CDR3 sequence is CASSLTSDTYEQYF. CDR3 nucleotide sequence: TGTGCCAGCAGCTTAACTAGCGACACCTACGAGCAGTACTTC.

The CDR3: CASSQGRLAGRNEQFF. The CDR3 DNA follows: TGCGCCAGCAGCCAAGGTCGCTTAGCGGGGCGCAATGAGCAGTTCTTC. This chain links TRBV4-1 with TRBJ2-1, with 8 bases fitting TRBD2. The junction had 8 bases not matched to a gene; V was cut back by 1 base and J by 6 bases. The germline V gene has CDR1 MGHRA and CDR2 YSYEKL. The CDR3 extends over 16 amino acids.

Of note for this clonotype: This clone may be a read error of a much larger clone one base away. CDR3 in amino acids: CARSQDLGLTEAFF. The DNA for the CDR3 is TGTGCCAGAAGCCAAGATCTTGGGCTCACTGAAGCTTTCTTT. This rearrangement joins TRBV3-1 to TRBJ1-1; D remains unclear. CDR1 is LGHDT and CDR2 is YNNKEL in the germline V gene (reference sequence). The CDR3 is made up of 14 amino acids.